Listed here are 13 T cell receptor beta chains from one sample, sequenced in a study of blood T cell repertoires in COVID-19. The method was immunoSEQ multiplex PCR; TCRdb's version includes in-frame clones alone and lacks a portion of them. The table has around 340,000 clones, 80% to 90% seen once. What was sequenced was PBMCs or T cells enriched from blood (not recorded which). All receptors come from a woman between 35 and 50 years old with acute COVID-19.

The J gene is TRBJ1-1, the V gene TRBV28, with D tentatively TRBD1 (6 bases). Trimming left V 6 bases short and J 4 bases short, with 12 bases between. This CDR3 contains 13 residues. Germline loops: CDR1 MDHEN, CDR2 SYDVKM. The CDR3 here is CASRNPGATEAFF. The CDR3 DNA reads TGTGCCAGCAGGAACCCAGGGGCCACTGAAGCTTTCTTT. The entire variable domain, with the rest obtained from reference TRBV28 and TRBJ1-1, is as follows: DVKVTQSSRYLVKRTGEKVFLECVQDMDHENMFWYRQDPGLGLRLIYFSYDVKMKEKGDIPEGYSVSREKKERFSLILESASTNQTSMYLCASRNPGATEAFFGQGTRLTVV.

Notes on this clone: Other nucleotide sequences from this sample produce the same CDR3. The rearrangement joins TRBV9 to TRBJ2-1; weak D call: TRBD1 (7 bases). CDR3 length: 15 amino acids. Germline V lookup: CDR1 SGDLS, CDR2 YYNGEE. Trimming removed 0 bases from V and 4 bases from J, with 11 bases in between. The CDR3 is CASSVGQGLYNEQFF. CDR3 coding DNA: TGTGCCAGCAGCGTAGGACAGGGACTTTACAATGAGCAGTTCTTC.

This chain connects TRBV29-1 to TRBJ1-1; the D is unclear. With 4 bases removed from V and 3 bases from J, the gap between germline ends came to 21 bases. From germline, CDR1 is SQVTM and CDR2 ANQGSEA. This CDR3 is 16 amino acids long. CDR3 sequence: CSVGRFLSSLDTEAFF. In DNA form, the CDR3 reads TGCAGCGTTGGGCGGTTCCTTTCAAGCCTGGACACTGAAGCTTTCTTT. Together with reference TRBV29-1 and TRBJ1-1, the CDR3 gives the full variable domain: SAVISQKPSRDICQRGTSLTIQCQVDSQVTMMFWYRQQPGQSLTLIATANQGSEATYESGFVIDKFPISRPNLTFSTLTVSNMSPEDSSIYLCSVGRFLSSLDTEAFFGQGTRLTVV.

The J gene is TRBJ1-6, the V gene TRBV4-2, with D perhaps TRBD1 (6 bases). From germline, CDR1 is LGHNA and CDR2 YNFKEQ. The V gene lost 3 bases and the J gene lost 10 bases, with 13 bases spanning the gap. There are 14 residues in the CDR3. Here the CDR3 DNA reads TGTGCCAGCAGCCAGAACCTCCAGGGGTCACCCCTCCACTTT. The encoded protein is CASSQNLQGSPLHF.

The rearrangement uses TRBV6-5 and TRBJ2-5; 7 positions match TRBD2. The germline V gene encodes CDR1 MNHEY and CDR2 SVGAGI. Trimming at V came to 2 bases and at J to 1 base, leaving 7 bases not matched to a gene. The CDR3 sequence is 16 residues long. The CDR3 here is CASSYPPIAGQETQYF. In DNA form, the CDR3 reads TGTGCCAGCAGTTACCCCCCCATAGCGGGCCAAGAGACCCAGTACTTC.

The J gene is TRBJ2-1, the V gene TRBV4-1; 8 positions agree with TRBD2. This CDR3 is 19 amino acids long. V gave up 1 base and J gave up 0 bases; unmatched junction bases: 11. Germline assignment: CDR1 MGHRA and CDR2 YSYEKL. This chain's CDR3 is CASSQASGAGAVSYNEQFF. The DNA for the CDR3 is TGCGCCAGCAGCCAAGCGTCGGGAGCGGGGGCCGTCTCCTACAATGAGCAGTTCTTC.

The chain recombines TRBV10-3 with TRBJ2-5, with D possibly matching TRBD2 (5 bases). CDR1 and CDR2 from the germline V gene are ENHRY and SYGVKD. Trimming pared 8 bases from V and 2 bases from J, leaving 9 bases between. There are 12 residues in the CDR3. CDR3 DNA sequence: TGTGCCATCGGCCGGGATCAAGAGACCCAGTACTTC. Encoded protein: CAIGRDQETQYF.

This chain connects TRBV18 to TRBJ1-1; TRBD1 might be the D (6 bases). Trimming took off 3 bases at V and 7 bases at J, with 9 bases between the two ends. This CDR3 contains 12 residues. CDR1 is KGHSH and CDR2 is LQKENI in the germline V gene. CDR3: CASSPDSNEAFF. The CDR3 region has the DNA TGTGCCAGCTCACCGGACAGTAATGAAGCTTTCTTT.

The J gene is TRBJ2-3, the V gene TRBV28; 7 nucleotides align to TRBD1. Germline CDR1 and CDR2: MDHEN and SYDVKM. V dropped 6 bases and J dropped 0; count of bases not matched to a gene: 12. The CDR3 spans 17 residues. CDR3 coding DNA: TGTGCCAGCAGCTGGCCCGGGACAGAGACTAGCACAGATACGCAGTATTTT. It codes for CASSWPGTETSTDTQYF.

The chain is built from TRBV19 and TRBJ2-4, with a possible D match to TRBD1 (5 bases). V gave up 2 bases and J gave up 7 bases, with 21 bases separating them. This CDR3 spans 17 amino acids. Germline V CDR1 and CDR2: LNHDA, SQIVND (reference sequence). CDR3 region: CASSIMPGLNRKNIQYF. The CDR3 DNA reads TGTGCCAGTAGTATAATGCCAGGGCTAAATCGGAAGAACATTCAGTACTTC.

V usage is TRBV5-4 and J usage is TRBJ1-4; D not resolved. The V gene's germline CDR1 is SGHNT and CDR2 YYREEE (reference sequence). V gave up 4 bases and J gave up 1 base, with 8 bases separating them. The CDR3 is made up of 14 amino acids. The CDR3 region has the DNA TGTGCCAGCAGCCGAGGAGGAACTAATGAAAAACTGTTTTTT. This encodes CASSRGGTNEKLFF.

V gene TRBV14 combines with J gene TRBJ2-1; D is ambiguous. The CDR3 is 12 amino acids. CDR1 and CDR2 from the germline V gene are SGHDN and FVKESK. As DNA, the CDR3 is TGTGGAGGAACGAGCTCCTACAATGAGCAGTTCTTC. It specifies CGGTSSYNEQFF.

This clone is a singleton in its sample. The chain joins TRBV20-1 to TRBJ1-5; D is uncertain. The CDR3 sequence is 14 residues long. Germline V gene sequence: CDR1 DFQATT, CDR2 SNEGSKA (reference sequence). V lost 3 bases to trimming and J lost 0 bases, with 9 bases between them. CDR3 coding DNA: TGCAGTGCTAGTGGGCAGTATAGCAATCAGCCCCAGCATTTT. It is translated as CSASGQYSNQPQHF.